This T cell receptor beta chain was retrieved from a study of blood T cell repertoires in COVID-19. CDR1 DFQATT and CDR2 SNEGSKA come from the germline V gene (reference sequence). The CDR3 runs 11 residues. The V and J ends lost 4 bases and 10 bases respectively, with 11 bases between them. This table comes from immunoSEQ multiplex PCR, and its TCRdb copy is limited to in-frame clones, with some not included. The sample lists 150,000 to 160,000 clones, over 65% occurring once. The sample consisted of peripheral blood. The chain carries TRBV20-1 and TRBJ2-1; possible D gene TRBD1, 5 bases. The sequence came from an elderly man with acute or convalescent COVID-19. The CDR3 DNA reads as TGCAGTGCTAAGACAGAACCCGAGCAGTTCTTC. Its translation: CSAKTEPEQFF.